Reported below is one TCR beta chain. Covering alpha and beta chains, TRAV- and TRBV-specific primers were used for the first-strand cDNA. Both a constant-region primer and a V-primer adapter served to amplify TCRs across around 20 PCR cycles. One entry per CDR3 protein, called by TCRdb with MiXCR from the reads. The sample lists approximately 7,300 distinct CDR3 sequences; 65% to 90% were seen once. The length of the CDR3 is 14 residues. Trimming left V 2 bases short and J 0 bases short, with 8 bases between. Germline V gene lookup returns CDR1 DFQATT and CDR2 SNEGSKA (reference sequence). The data belong to a study of low-dose radiotherapy and immunotherapy resistance in tumors. Across the study: The fractionation for Cohort 1 was 0.5 Gy per fraction every 2 weeks, totaling 6.5 Gy. Patients received cyclophosphamide 200 mg/m2 intravenously every two weeks, the day before radiation-immunotherapy.

Donors were dosed with nivolumab and ipilimumab; they also received aspirin, low-dose cyclophosphamide and low-dose radiotherapy. The patients who were eligible all carried advanced solid tumors that lacked tumor-infiltrating lymphocytes, meaning the tumors were TIL-negative. This rearrangement joins TRBV20-1 to TRBJ1-3; D gene unclear. The clonotype comes from a human donor with advanced metastatic prostate, ovarian, gallbladder or colorectal cancer (not recorded which). This table probably holds off-target reads from a library built for another chain. The chain's CDR3 is CSARLGNSGNTIYF. The DNA of the CDR3 is TGCAGTGCTAGATTGGGGAACTCTGGAAACACCATATATTTT.